This T cell receptor beta chain appears in the sequencing data of a study of patients and donors after allogeneic stem cell transplantation. TCRdb itself ran the RT-PCR reads through MiXCR, one entry per CDR3 protein. Of about a million distinct CDR3 sequences in the sample, 15% to 20% were seen once. Per germline, CDR1 MNHEY and CDR2 SVGAGI. Trimming shortened V by 3 bases and J by 5 bases, and 13 bases separated the two germline ends. This CDR3 comprises 14 residues. This TCR was sampled from a human donor who was either an allogeneic HSCT recipient or a stem cell or donor lymphocyte infusion donor (not recorded which). It is not recorded whose cells these are; they may come from a transplant donor. The sequencing input was blood, either unsorted or a sorted T cell fraction (not recorded which). The chain employs TRBV6-5 and TRBJ1-1, with D possibly matching TRBD1 (5 bases). In DNA form, the CDR3 reads TGTGCCAGCAGTTATGAAGGGGCGCAGACTGAAGCTTTCTTT. It codes for CASSYEGAQTEAFF.